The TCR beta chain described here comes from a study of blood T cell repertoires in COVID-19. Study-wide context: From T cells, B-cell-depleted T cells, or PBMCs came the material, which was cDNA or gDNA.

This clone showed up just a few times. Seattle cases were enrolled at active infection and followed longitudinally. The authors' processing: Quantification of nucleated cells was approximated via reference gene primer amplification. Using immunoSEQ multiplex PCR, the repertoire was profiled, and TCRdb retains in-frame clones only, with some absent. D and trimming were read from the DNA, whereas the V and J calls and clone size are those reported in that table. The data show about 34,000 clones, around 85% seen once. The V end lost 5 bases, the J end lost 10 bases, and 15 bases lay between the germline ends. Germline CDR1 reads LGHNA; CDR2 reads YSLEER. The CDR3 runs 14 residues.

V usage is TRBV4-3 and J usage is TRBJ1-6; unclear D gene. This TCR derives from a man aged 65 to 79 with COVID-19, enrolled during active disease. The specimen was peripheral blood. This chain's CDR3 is CASSVVRVGSPLHF. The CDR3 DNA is TGCGCCAGCAGCGTTGTGAGGGTTGGATCACCCCTCCACTTT.